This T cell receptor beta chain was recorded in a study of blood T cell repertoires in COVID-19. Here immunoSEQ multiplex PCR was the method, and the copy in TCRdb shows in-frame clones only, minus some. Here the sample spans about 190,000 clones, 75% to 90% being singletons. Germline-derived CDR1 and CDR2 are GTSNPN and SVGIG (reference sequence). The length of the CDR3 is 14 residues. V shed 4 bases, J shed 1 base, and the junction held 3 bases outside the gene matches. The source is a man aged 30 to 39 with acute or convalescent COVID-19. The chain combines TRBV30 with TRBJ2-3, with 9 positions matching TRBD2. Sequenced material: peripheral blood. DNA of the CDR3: TGTGCCTGGATTGAGCGGGGGGGCACAGATACGCAGTATTTT. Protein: CAWIERGGTDTQYF.